The rows below give T cell receptor beta chains drawn from one sample of a study of T cells in Graves' hyperthyroidism and ophthalmopathy. TCRdb reprocessed the multiplex PCR reads with MiXCR, giving one entry per CDR3 protein. The sample lists about 570,000 distinct CDR3 sequences, 14% seen once, with approximately 15% in the top ten. Sequencing was carried out using blood. These receptors all stem from a woman aged 40 to 50 with Graves' hyperthyroidism. The CDR3 runs from the conserved cysteine through the conserved F or W. Fields, in order: J gene, clone size, V gene, D gene, CDR3 DNA, CDR3 protein. A D gene is named only where the DNA matches it firmly. Size tells how often a clone was seen (once, few, many) or the class of an expanded clone, and some rows leave it out.

J: TRBJ2-1; size: .; V: TRBV29-1; D: TRBD2; DNA: TGCAGCGCGGGAAGCGGGAGTTACAATGAGCAGTTCTTC; CDR3: CSAGSGSYNEQFF
J: TRBJ2-7; size: many; V: TRBV12-3/TRBV12-4; D: .; DNA: TGTGCCAGCTTTACCAGCCCGGGGCCGAGGGGGCAGTACTTC; CDR3: CASFTSPGPRGQYF
J: TRBJ1-5; size: many; V: TRBV6-1; D: .; DNA: TGTGCCAGCAGGATGACAGGAACCAATCAGCCCCAGCATTTT; CDR3: CASRMTGTNQPQHF
J: TRBJ2-3; size: many; V: TRBV24-1; D: TRBD2; DNA: TGTGCCACCAGTGATACTAGCGGGGGACGAGATACGCAGTATTTT; CDR3: CATSDTSGGRDTQYF
J: TRBJ2-5; size: many; V: TRBV5-1; D: TRBD1; DNA: TGCGCCAGCAGTTCCGGGACAGGGGACGAGACCCAGTACTTC; CDR3: CASSSGTGDETQYF
J: TRBJ2-1; size: many; V: TRBV2; D: .; DNA: TGTGCCAGCAGGACGGACAGAAGCTCCTACAATGAGCAGTTCTTC; CDR3: CASRTDRSSYNEQFF
J: TRBJ2-5; size: .; V: TRBV25-1; D: .; DNA: TGTGCCAGCAGTGAGACTAGGTACCAAGAGACCCAGTACTTC; CDR3: CASSETRYQETQYF
J: TRBJ2-5; size: .; V: TRBV5-8; D: TRBD2; DNA: TGCGCCAGCAGCCCGACTAGCGGGAGGCAAGAGACCCAGTACTTC; CDR3: CASSPTSGRQETQYF
J: TRBJ2-7; size: few; V: TRBV3-1; D: .; DNA: TGTGCCAGCAGCCAAGGAACACCAGCATCCTACGAGCAGTACTTC; CDR3: CASSQGTPASYEQYF
J: TRBJ2-3; size: many; V: TRBV6-1; D: .; DNA: TGTGCCACCGCGAGTAACTGGAGGGATACGCAGTATTTT; CDR3: CATASNWRDTQYF
J: TRBJ1-1; size: many; V: TRBV6-1; D: .; DNA: TGTGCCAGCAGTGAAAGACGGGGGGCGGGCACTGAAGCTTTCTTT; CDR3: CASSERRGAGTEAFF
J: TRBJ2-1; size: .; V: TRBV25-1; D: TRBD1; DNA: TGTGCCAGCAGTGCAATACCGGGACAGGGTAACAACAATGAGCAGTTCTTC; CDR3: CASSAIPGQGNNNEQFF
J: TRBJ1-2; size: many; V: TRBV11-2; D: .; DNA: TGTGCCAGCAGCTTAGTGGGGGGCGTCTATGGCTACACCTTC; CDR3: CASSLVGGVYGYTF
J: TRBJ2-7; size: many; V: TRBV11-2; D: TRBD1; DNA: TGTGCCAGCAGCCTCGGCGGTGGACAGGGGGACGAGCAGTACTTC; CDR3: CASSLGGGQGDEQYF
J: TRBJ2-5; size: few; V: TRBV5-1; D: TRBD2; DNA: TGCGCCAGCAGCCCCCTGACTAGCGAGAAGACCCAGTACTTC; CDR3: CASSPLTSEKTQYF
J: TRBJ2-5; size: .; V: TRBV3-1; D: TRBD1; DNA: TGTGCCAGCAGCCAAGAAGGGACAGGGGCCTGGGGGGGAGAGACCCAGTACTTC; CDR3: CASSQEGTGAWGGETQYF
J: TRBJ1-2; size: few; V: TRBV28; D: TRBD1; DNA: TGTGCCAGCAGTCATCGACAGGGGGCGAACTATGGCTACACCTTC; CDR3: CASSHRQGANYGYTF
J: TRBJ1-2; size: many; V: TRBV14; D: .; DNA: TGTGCCAGCAGCCAAGGGACAGTCACTAACTATGGCTACACCTTC; CDR3: CASSQGTVTNYGYTF
J: TRBJ2-7; size: few; V: TRBV29-1; D: .; DNA: TGCAGCGTTGGCGCGCAGGGCTACGAGCAGTACTTC; CDR3: CSVGAQGYEQYF
J: TRBJ1-1; size: few; V: TRBV7-3; D: .; DNA: TGTGCCAGCAGCGGAAGGGGGGGAGGTGAAGCTTTCTTT; CDR3: CASSGRGGGEAFF
J: TRBJ1-6; size: .; V: TRBV10-1; D: .; DNA: TGCGCCAGCAGTGCGCAACAGAATTCACCCCTCCACTTT; CDR3: CASSAQQNSPLHF
J: TRBJ2-1; size: many; V: TRBV27; D: .; DNA: TGTGCCAGCAGTTTATCACGCTCTCTGGGGGAAGGGCTGTACAATGAGCAGTTCTTC; CDR3: CASSLSRSLGEGLYNEQFF
J: TRBJ1-4; size: many; V: TRBV3-1; D: TRBD1; DNA: TGTGCCAGCAGCACCGGGACAGGGTGGGAAAAACTGTTTTTT; CDR3: CASSTGTGWEKLFF
J: TRBJ2-7; size: many; V: TRBV27; D: .; DNA: TGTGCCAGCAGTTTACGGCACGTCTCCTACGAGCAGTACTTC; CDR3: CASSLRHVSYEQYF
J: TRBJ1-1; size: many; V: TRBV5-1; D: .; DNA: TGCGCCAGCAGCTCAAATGCAGGGACAAACACTGAAGCTTTCTTT; CDR3: CASSSNAGTNTEAFF
J: TRBJ2-7; size: many; V: TRBV7-2; D: .; DNA: TGTGCCAGCAGCTTAGTGGAGGTTCCTGTCTACGAGCAGTACTTC; CDR3: CASSLVEVPVYEQYF
J: TRBJ2-5; size: many; V: TRBV2; D: TRBD2; DNA: TGTGCCAGCAGTAGCGGGAGTCGCGAGACCCAGTACTTC; CDR3: CASSSGSRETQYF
J: TRBJ2-3; size: many; V: TRBV2; D: .; DNA: TGTGCCGGAACCGGACGTCGCACAGATACGCAGTATTTT; CDR3: CAGTGRRTDTQYF
J: TRBJ2-3; size: many; V: TRBV10-3; D: .; DNA: TGTGCCATCAGTGAGTCGGGGCAGCCAACTAGCACAGATACGCAGTATTTT; CDR3: CAISESGQPTSTDTQYF
J: TRBJ2-7; size: .; V: TRBV20-1; D: .; DNA: TGCAGTGCGGAAGACAGGATTCCGACCTACGAGCAGTACTTC; CDR3: CSAEDRIPTYEQYF
J: TRBJ1-2; size: .; V: TRBV2; D: .; DNA: TGTGCCAGCTCCGGGGTGCGAGGCTACACCTTC; CDR3: CASSGVRGYTF
J: TRBJ1-1; size: .; V: TRBV6-1; D: TRBD1; DNA: TGTGCCAGCAGTGATTGGGACAGGGGGCTATTCGGGGGGCGCACTGAAGCTTTCTTT; CDR3: CASSDWDRGLFGGRTEAFF
J: TRBJ2-3; size: .; V: TRBV20-1; D: .; DNA: TGCAGTGCTCCCGCGATCTTATCTAGCACAGATACGCAGTATTTT; CDR3: CSAPAILSSTDTQYF